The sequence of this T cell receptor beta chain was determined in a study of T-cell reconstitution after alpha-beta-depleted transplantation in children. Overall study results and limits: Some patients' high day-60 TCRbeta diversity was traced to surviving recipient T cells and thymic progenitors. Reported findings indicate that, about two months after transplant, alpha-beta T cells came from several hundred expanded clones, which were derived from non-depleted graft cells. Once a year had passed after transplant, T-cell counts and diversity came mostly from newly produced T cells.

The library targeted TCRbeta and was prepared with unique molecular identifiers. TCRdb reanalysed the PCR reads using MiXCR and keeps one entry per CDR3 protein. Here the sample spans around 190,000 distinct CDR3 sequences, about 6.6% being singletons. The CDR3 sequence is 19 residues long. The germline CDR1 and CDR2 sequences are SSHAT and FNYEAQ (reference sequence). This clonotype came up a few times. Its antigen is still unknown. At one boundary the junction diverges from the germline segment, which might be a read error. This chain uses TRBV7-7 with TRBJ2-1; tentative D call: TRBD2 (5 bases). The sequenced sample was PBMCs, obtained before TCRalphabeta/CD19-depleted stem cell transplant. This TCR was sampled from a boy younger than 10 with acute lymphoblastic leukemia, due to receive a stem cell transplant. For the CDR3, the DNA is TGTGCTAGCAGCTCGCAACCATCATATAGCGCCAGCTCCTACAATGAGCAGTTCTTC. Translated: CASSSQPSYSASSYNEQFF.